The entry below describes one T cell receptor (beta chain). Its antigen is not known. The libraries were made with immunoSEQ version 4 in survey mode. Genomic DNA was diluted to around 10 ng/uL, up to roughly 1 ug per sample. Only in-frame clones appear in the TCRdb table, and some are missing; sequencing was by immunoSEQ multiplex PCR. Of about 45,000 clones listed, about nine tenths are singletons. This nonspecific control used anti-CD3/anti-CD28 bead stimulation of CD4+ T cells. Sorting of responding CD4+ T cells relied on upregulated CD40 ligand together with CD69. The sample is drawn from a study of persistence of HIV-infected CD4 T cells. Study results and caveats: Rare CMV-responding cells carrying HIV-1 proviruses were not analyzed separately for TCR. TCRbeta richness was lower in CMV- and Gag-responding cells than in anti-CD3/anti-CD28-responding cells. Proviral oligoclonality tracked with TCR oligoclonality within the same sorted cells.

Germline CDR1 and CDR2: SQVTM and ANQGSEA. The CDR3 runs to 13 residues. The V gene lost 5 bases and the J gene lost 2 bases, with 12 bases spanning the gap. The chain has TRBV29-1 and TRBJ1-2; D perhaps matches TRBD1 (5 bases). Source: CD4+ T cells sorted from PBMCs after approximately 19-hour stimulation, taken from a patient who received antiretroviral therapy. The clonotype originates from an adult woman with HIV who was CMV-seropositive. The CDR3 loop reads CSVSQTANYGYTF. The CDR3 DNA is TGCAGCGTTAGCCAGACAGCCAACTATGGCTACACCTTC.